What follows are 31 T cell receptor beta chains derived from one specimen sequenced in a study of T cells in Graves' hyperthyroidism and ophthalmopathy. Authors of the study amplified TCR beta CDR3 regions from RNA transcripts. First-round RT-PCR targeting the TCR CDR3 was performed with the HTBI primer set. TCRdb re-derived calls from the multiplex PCR reads in MiXCR, one entry per CDR3 protein. The sample lists roughly 800,000 distinct CDR3 sequences, roughly 37% occurring once. Material: blood. All receptors derive from a young man with Graves' hyperthyroidism.

The V and J genes are TRBV5-1 and TRBJ2-7; 8 bases agree with TRBD2. The germline CDR1 and CDR2 sequences are SGHRS and YFSETQ. The CDR3 runs 15 residues. Trimming cost V 4 bases and J 3 bases; bases outside gene matches: 9. This CDR3 reads CASSLGVSGSYEQYF. The CDR3 DNA reads TGCGCCAGCAGCCTGGGGGTCAGCGGGAGCTACGAGCAGTACTTC.

The chain links TRBV4-3 to TRBJ1-1, with 10 positions matching TRBD1. V was clipped by 0 bases and J by 5 bases; unmatched bases: 6. This CDR3 contains 16 residues. Germline lookup yields CDR1 LGHNA and CDR2 YSLEER. The CDR3 bases are TGCGCCAGCAGCCAAGAGGCGGGACAGGGGAGGACTGAAGCTTTCTTT. Its protein is CASSQEAGQGRTEAFF.

The V gene is TRBV5-4, the J gene TRBJ2-5; D is perhaps TRBD1 (5 bases). The CDR3 loop spans 13 amino acids. Trimming took 5 bases from V and 3 from J, leaving 11 bases between them. From germline, CDR1 is SGHNT and CDR2 YYREEE (reference sequence). The DNA of the CDR3 is TGTGCCAGCAGGCAAGGGGTGGAAGAGACCCAGTACTTC. This codes for CASRQGVEETQYF.

As concerns this clonotype: Mismatch with germline at one junction end may stem from a read error. V usage is TRBV4-1 and J usage is TRBJ1-2, with 7 bases identical to TRBD1. CDR3 length: 15 amino acids. Per the germline V gene, CDR1 is MGHRA and CDR2 is YSYEKL. The CDR3 loop is CASSQEEGQNYGYTF. In nucleotides, the CDR3 is TGCGCCAGCAGCCAAGAGGAGGGACAGAACTATGGGTACACCTTC.

The chain links TRBV11-3 to TRBJ1-5; a possible D gene is TRBD1 (6 bases). The CDR3 is made up of 16 amino acids. The V and J ends lost 5 bases and 0 bases respectively, with 14 bases between them. From germline, CDR1 is SGHNT and CDR2 YENEEA. The CDR3 DNA reads as TGTGCCAGCAGCCCACCGGGACACCCTAGCAATCAGCCCCAGCATTTT. It is translated as CASSPPGHPSNQPQHF.

This clonotype was counted a few times. The CDR3: CASKVDGLQETQYF. In DNA form, the CDR3 reads TGTGCCAGCAAGGTGGACGGACTCCAAGAGACCCAGTACTTC. The chain is built from TRBV6-6 and TRBJ2-5; D possibly corresponds to TRBD2 (5 bases). Germline CDR1 and CDR2: MNHNY and SVGAGI (reference sequence). This CDR3 has 14 amino acids. V was cut by 7 bases and J by 1 base, with 13 bases left in between.

This clonotype has at least ten counts. The chain has TRBV14 and TRBJ1-3, with 9 bases matching TRBD1. This CDR3 is built from 16 residues. Germline V gives CDR1 SGHDN, CDR2 FVKESK. The V segment lost 1 base and the J segment 8 bases; nucleotides outside the gene matches: 9. CDR3 bases: TGTGCCAGCAGCCAAGTTGGGACAGGGTGGAAAGACACCATATATTTT. Its protein product is CASSQVGTGWKDTIYF.

The V gene is TRBV20-1, the J gene TRBJ1-2; tentatively, D is TRBD1 (5 bases). Germline loops: CDR1 DFQATT, CDR2 SNEGSKA (reference sequence). CDR3 size: 14 residues. V was shortened by 3 bases and J by 3 bases, with 14 bases between the two germline ends. CDR3 sequence reads: CSASQTGGYYGYTF. CDR3 nucleotide sequence: TGCAGTGCTAGCCAGACTGGGGGGTACTATGGCTACACCTTC.

This clonotype was detected many times. The chain combines TRBV19 with TRBJ1-6; 11 nucleotides match TRBD1. The CDR3 sequence is 17 residues long. V lost 4 bases and J lost 7; bases outside the gene matches: 9. Germline CDR1 and CDR2: LNHDA and SQIVND (reference sequence). In nucleotides, the CDR3 is TGTGCCAGTAGTAACGGACAGGGGGCGCGAAAGAATTCACCCCTCCACTTT. Encoded protein: CASSNGQGARKNSPLHF.

This clonotype was seen repeatedly, ten times or more. The rearrangement uses TRBV5-1 and TRBJ1-2; possible D gene TRBD1, 5 bases. The CDR3 spans 13 residues. V lost 7 bases and J 4 bases, leaving 14 bases between the germline ends. CDR1 and CDR2 from the germline V gene are SGHRS and YFSETQ. CDR3: CASDGGDGYGYTF. The CDR3 DNA sequence: TGCGCCAGCGATGGAGGGGACGGCTATGGCTACACCTTC.

This clonotype occurred a few times. The junction differs from germline at one of its ends, possibly a read error. The chain carries TRBV5-1 and TRBJ2-6; no definite D call. The CDR3 sequence is 16 residues long. CDR1 is SGHRS, CDR2 YFSETQ, per germline. CDR3 amino acids: CASSFFPNSGANVLTF. CDR3 nucleotides: TGTGCCAGCAGCTTTTTCCCAAACTCTGGGGCCAACGTCCTGACTTTC. The full variable domain, with the rest looked up from reference TRBV5-1 and TRBJ2-6, is KAGVTQTPRYLIKTRGQQVTLSCSPISGHRSVSWYQQTPGQGLQFLFEYFSETQRNKGNFPGRFSGRQFSNSRSEMNVSTLELGDSALYLCASSFFPNSGANVLTFGAGSRLTVL.

The chain employs TRBV10-3 and TRBJ1-6; the match to TRBD1 covers 9 bases. This CDR3 region has 18 residues. The germline gives CDR1 ENHRY, CDR2 SYGVKD. The J segment lost 0 bases and the V segment lost 6 bases, leaving 9 bases of the junction unmatched. For the CDR3, the DNA is TGTGCCATCAGCTCGGACAGGGGACATAGCTCCTATAATTCACCCCTCCACTTT. Its protein is CAISSDRGHSSYNSPLHF.

This clonotype was counted only a few times. The chain links TRBV5-1 to TRBJ1-1; 7 nucleotides align to TRBD1. With V trimmed by 2 bases and J by 1 base, 5 bases remained unmatched. CDR3 length: 15 residues. Germline CDR1 is SGHRS and CDR2 is YFSETQ. CDR3 region: CASSLVGTENTEAFF. The DNA for the CDR3 is TGCGCCAGCAGCTTAGTAGGGACAGAGAACACTGAAGCTTTCTTT.

The sample holds one count of this clonotype. Without the conserved terminal phenylalanine or tryptophan, this CDR3 likely stems from a read error. The limits of the CDR3 on the DNA are not certain, so only TCRdb's listed CDR3 is given. The chain employs TRBV7-2 and TRBJ2-2. The CDR3 is 8 residues long, counting both termini. Germline CDR1 reads SGHTA; CDR2 reads FQGNSA. CDR3 region: CASSSYGV.

V is TRBV20-1 and J is TRBJ1-2; D might be TRBD1 (6 bases). V was shortened by 6 bases and J by 2 bases, with 13 bases between the two germline ends. This CDR3 is built from 13 residues. From germline, CDR1 is DFQATT and CDR2 SNEGSKA (reference sequence). CDR3 in amino acids: CSASTTGNYGYTF. CDR3 coding DNA: TGCAGTGCCAGTACCACAGGGAACTATGGCTACACCTTC.

This clonotype was counted ten times or more. The genes are TRBV29-1 and TRBJ2-5; 13 bases fit TRBD2. J was trimmed by 2 bases and V by 6 bases; bases with no gene match: 3. The germline gives CDR1 SQVTM, CDR2 ANQGSEA. This CDR3 has 14 residues. The CDR3 loop is CSVGLAGAQETQYF. DNA of the CDR3: TGCAGCGTAGGACTAGCGGGAGCTCAAGAGACCCAGTACTTC.

This clonotype occurred many times. The chain employs TRBV10-3 and TRBJ1-1, with 8 bases identical to TRBD1. The CDR3 loop spans 12 amino acids. The junction had 5 bases not matched to a gene; V was cut back by 3 bases and J by 11 bases. CDR1 is ENHRY, CDR2 SYGVKD, per germline. CDR3 in DNA: TGTGCCATCAGTGACTCGGACAGGGAGGCTTTCTTT. Translated: CAISDSDREAFF.

This chain links TRBV2 with TRBJ2-7; D gene ambiguous. CDR3 length equals 12 residues. V lost 2 bases to trimming and J lost 6 bases, with 8 bases between them. The germline V gene encodes CDR1 SNHLY and CDR2 FYNNEI. The CDR3 spells CASSELSREQYF. The DNA of the CDR3 is TGTGCCAGCAGTGAACTTTCGCGCGAGCAGTACTTC.

The V and J genes are TRBV6-5 and TRBJ2-5, with D hard to call. Germline CDR1 reads MNHEY; CDR2 reads SVGAGI. Trimming pared 2 bases from V and 5 bases from J, leaving 9 bases between. The CDR3 sequence is 13 residues long. For the CDR3, the DNA is TGTGCCAGCAGTTACCCGGATTCGGAGACCCAGTACTTC. Translation: CASSYPDSETQYF.

This clonotype was counted a few times. The rearrangement uses TRBV7-2 and TRBJ1-5, with TRBD1 matching 7 bases. V lost 3 bases to trimming and J lost 4 bases; unmatched junction nucleotides: 6. The germline CDR1 and CDR2 sequences are SGHTA and FQGNSA. The CDR3 extends over 15 amino acids. The CDR3 spells CASSFSGQINQPQHF. In DNA form, the CDR3 reads TGTGCCAGCAGCTTCTCGGGACAGATTAATCAGCCCCAGCATTTT.

The table lists this clonotype with a few counts. This rearrangement joins TRBV12-3 or TRBV12-4 to TRBJ1-1; D not resolved. V was shortened by 6 bases and J by 1 base, with 12 bases between the two germline ends. This CDR3 spans 14 amino acids. CDR3 sequence (DNA): TGTGCCAGCAGCCAAAACTGGGGGAACACTGAAGCTTTCTTT. It yields the protein CASSQNWGNTEAFF.

Concerning this clonotype itself: A much bigger clone sits one base away, suggesting this may be a read error. The chain has TRBV7-2 and TRBJ1-2; D call uncertain. The germline V gene has CDR1 SGHTA and CDR2 FQGNSA. V lost 4 bases and J lost 8, with 14 bases in between. The CDR3 has 13 amino acids. The CDR3 region has the DNA TGTGCCAGCAGCTCATGGACGATGGAAGGCTACACCTTC. It encodes CASSSWTMEGYTF.

This clonotype was observed a handful of times. The chain couples TRBV7-2 to TRBJ1-3, with no clear D. V gave up 6 bases and J gave up 0 bases, with 12 bases separating them. Germline V gene sequence: CDR1 SGHTA, CDR2 FQGNSA. CDR3 length equals 15 residues. The CDR3 region has the DNA TGTGCCAGCAGTTATACGGGTAGCTCTGGAAACACCATATATTTT. Translated: CASSYTGSSGNTIYF.

This clonotype was recorded a few times. The chain combines TRBV6-1 with TRBJ1-2, with 8 bases lining up with TRBD1. The CDR3 loop spans 13 amino acids. The ends lost 6 bases at V and 6 bases at J; junction bases unmatched: 6. CDR1 is MNHNS, CDR2 SASEGT, per germline. In DNA form, the CDR3 reads TGTGCCAGCAGGCTCTCGACAGGGGATGGCTACACCTTC. Amino acid sequence: CASRLSTGDGYTF.

The sample holds many counts of this clonotype. The chain uses TRBV25-1 and TRBJ1-2, with unresolved D. V was trimmed by 6 bases and J by 4 bases, leaving 12 bases between them. Germline CDR1 and CDR2: MGHDK and SYGVNS. The length of the CDR3 is 13 residues. The CDR3 DNA sequence: TGTGCCAGCAGCCCCGCCGCCTCCTATGGCTACACCTTC. Translated, it gives CASSPAASYGYTF.

This clonotype was seen a few times. The CDR3 spells CASSTRDGAQETQYF. CDR3 nucleotides: TGTGCCAGCAGTACAAGGGACGGCGCCCAAGAGACCCAGTACTTC. The chain couples TRBV6-5 to TRBJ2-5; D tentatively fits TRBD1 or TRBD2 (5 bases each). Per the germline V gene, CDR1 is MNHEY and CDR2 is SVGAGI. Trimming cost V 5 bases and J 1 base, with 14 bases left between them. The CDR3 has 15 amino acids.

This clonotype appeared many times. The V and J genes are TRBV15 and TRBJ1-5; the match to TRBD1 covers 10 bases. CDR1 and CDR2 (germline): LNHNV, YYDKDF (reference sequence). This CDR3 has 16 residues. Trimming cost V 3 bases and J 5 bases; bases outside gene matches: 7. The CDR3 coding sequence is TGTGCCACCAGCAGTTATCCGGGACAGGGGTATCAGCCCCAGCATTTT. Its translation is CATSSYPGQGYQPQHF. Using reference TRBV15 and TRBJ1-5 for the parts outside the CDR3, the full variable domain is DAMVIQNPRYQVTQFGKPVTLSCSQTLNHNVMYWYQQKSSQAPKLLFHYYDKDFNNEADTPDNFQSRRPNTSFCFLDIRSPGLGDTAMYLCATSSYPGQGYQPQHFGDGTRLSIL.

This clonotype has a handful of counts. The chain has TRBV11-1 and TRBJ2-7; D possibly corresponds to TRBD1 (5 bases). Germline-derived CDR1 and CDR2 are SGHAT and FQDESV (reference sequence). V was clipped by 3 bases and J by 2 bases, with 14 bases between them. The CDR3 runs 15 residues. The CDR3 DNA is TGTGCCAGCAGCTTTGATGTGGACACTACCTACGAGCAGTACTTC. Its translation is CASSFDVDTTYEQYF. Full variable domain (remainder filled in from reference TRBV11-1 and TRBJ2-7): EAEVAQSPRYKITEKSQAVAFWCDPISGHATLYWYRQILGQGPELLVQFQDESVVDDSQLPKDRFSAERLKGVDSTLKIQPAELGDSAMYLCASSFDVDTTYEQYFGPGTRLTVT.

The chain employs TRBV10-3 and TRBJ1-2; the D gene is possibly TRBD1 (5 bases). Trimming took 4 bases from V and 0 from J, leaving 12 bases between them. This CDR3 has 15 residues. Per the germline V gene, CDR1 is ENHRY and CDR2 is SYGVKD. CDR3 sequence: CAISGEDKTNYGYTF. For the CDR3, the DNA is TGTGCCATCAGTGGAGAGGACAAGACTAACTATGGCTACACCTTC.

This clonotype was counted at least ten times. V usage is TRBV9 and J usage is TRBJ2-7; D is unclear. This CDR3 spans 14 amino acids. V shed 2 bases and J shed 0 bases, with 9 bases lying between them. Germline loops: CDR1 SGDLS, CDR2 YYNGEE. For the CDR3, the DNA is TGTGCCAGCAGCGTCGGCGGATACTCCTACGAGCAGTACTTC. Residues: CASSVGGYSYEQYF.

Concerning this clonotype itself: Possible read error: a much larger clone is one base away. This sequence joins TRBV15 and TRBJ2-7; possibly TRBD1 for D (5 bases). The DNA matches TRBJ2-5 better at its end, which makes the J call doubtful. Germline-derived CDR1 and CDR2 are LNHNV and YYDKDF (reference sequence). The CDR3 is 16 amino acids. The CDR3 DNA follows: TGTGCCACCAGCAGGGGGTCTGATTGGGGCCAAGGGACCCAGTACTTC. This encodes CATSRGSDWGQGTQYF.